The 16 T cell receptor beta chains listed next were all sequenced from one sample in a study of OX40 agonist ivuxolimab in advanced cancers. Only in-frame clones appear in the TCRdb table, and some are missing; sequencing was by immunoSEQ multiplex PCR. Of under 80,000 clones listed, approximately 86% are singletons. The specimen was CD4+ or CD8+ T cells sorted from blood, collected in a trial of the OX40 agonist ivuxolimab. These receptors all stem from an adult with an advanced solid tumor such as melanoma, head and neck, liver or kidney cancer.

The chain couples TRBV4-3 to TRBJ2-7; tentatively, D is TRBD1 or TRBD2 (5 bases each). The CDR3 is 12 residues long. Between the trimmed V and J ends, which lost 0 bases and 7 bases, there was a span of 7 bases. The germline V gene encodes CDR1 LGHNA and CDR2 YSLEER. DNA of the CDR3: TGCGCCAGCAGCCAAGATTGGGGGGAGCAGTACTTC. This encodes CASSQDWGEQYF.

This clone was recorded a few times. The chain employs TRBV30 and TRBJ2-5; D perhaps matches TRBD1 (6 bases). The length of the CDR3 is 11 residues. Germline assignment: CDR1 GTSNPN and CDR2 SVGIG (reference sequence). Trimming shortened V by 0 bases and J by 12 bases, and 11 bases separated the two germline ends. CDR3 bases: TGTGCCTGGAGTGTCTCAGGGGTTAAGTACTTC. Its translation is CAWSVSGVKYF.

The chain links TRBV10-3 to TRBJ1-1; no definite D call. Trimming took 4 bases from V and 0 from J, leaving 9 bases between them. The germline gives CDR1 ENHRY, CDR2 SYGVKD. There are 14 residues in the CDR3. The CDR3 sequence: CAISGAEVNTEAFF. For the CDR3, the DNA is TGTGCCATCAGTGGCGCAGAAGTGAACACTGAAGCTTTCTTT.

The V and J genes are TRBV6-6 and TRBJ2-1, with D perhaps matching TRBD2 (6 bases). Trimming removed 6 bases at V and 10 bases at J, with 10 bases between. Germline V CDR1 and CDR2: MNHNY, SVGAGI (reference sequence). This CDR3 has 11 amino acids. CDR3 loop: CASRTGLEQFF. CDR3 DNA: TGTGCCAGCAGAACGGGACTGGAGCAGTTCTTC.

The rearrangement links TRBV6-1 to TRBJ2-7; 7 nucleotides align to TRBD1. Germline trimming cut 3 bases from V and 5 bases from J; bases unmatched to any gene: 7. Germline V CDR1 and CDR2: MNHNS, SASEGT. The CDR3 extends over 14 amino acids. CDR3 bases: TGTGCCAGCAGTGACGGACAGGTTCGAAACGAGCAGTACTTC. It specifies CASSDGQVRNEQYF.

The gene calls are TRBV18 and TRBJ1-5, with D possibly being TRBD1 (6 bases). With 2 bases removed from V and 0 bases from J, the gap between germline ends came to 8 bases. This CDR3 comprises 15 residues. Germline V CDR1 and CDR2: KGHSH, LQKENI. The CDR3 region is CASSPSGVSNQPQHF. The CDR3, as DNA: TGTGCCAGCTCACCATCAGGGGTTAGCAATCAGCCCCAGCATTTT.

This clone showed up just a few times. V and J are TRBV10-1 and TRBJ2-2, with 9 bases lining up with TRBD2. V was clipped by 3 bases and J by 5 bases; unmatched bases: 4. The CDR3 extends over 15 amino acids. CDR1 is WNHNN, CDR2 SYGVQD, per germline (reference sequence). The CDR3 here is CASSEVAGVTGELFF. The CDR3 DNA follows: TGCGCCAGCAGTGAAGTAGCGGGAGTAACCGGGGAGCTGTTTTTT.

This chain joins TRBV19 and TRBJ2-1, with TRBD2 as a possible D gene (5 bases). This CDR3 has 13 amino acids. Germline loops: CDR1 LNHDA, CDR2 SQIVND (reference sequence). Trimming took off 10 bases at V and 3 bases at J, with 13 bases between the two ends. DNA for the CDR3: TGTGCCACCCGGGATTCATTCTACAATGAGCAGTTCTTC. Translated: CATRDSFYNEQFF.

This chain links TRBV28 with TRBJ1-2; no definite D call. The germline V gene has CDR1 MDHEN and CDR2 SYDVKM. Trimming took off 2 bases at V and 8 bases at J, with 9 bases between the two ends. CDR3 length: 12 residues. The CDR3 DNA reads TGTGCCAGCAGTTTACAGGCGGGAGGCTACACCTTC. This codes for CASSLQAGGYTF.

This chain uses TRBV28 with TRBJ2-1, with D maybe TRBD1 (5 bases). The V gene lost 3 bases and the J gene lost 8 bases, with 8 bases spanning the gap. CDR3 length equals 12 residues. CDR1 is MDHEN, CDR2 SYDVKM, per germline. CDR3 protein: CASSLIRDEQFF. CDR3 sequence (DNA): TGTGCCAGCAGTTTGATCAGGGATGAGCAGTTCTTC. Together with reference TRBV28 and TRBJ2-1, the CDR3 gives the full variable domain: DVKVTQSSRYLVKRTGEKVFLECVQDMDHENMFWYRQDPGLGLRLIYFSYDVKMKEKGDIPEGYSVSREKKERFSLILESASTNQTSMYLCASSLIRDEQFFGPGTRLTVL.

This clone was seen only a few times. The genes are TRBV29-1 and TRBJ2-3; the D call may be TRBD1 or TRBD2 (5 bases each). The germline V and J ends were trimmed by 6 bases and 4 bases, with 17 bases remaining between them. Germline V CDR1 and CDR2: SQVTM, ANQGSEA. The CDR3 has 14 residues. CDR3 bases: TGCAGCGTAGTGACAGAGGGCAAGGCAGATACGCAGTATTTT. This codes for CSVVTEGKADTQYF.

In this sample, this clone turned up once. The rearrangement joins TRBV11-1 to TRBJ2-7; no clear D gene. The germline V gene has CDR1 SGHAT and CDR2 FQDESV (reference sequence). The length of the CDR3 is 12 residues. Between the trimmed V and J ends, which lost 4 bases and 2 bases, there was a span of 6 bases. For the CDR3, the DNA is TGTGCCAGCAGCTCCGGCACCTACGAGCAGTACTTC. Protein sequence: CASSSGTYEQYF.

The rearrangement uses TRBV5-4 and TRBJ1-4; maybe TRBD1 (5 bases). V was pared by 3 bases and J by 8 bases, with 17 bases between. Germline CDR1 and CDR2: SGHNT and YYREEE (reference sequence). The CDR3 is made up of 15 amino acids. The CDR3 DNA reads TGTGCCAGCAGCTCCGGTGGCAGGGCTGAGGAAAAACTGTTTTTT. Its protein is CASSSGGRAEEKLFF. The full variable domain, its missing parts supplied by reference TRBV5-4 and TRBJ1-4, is ETGVTQSPTHLIKTRGQQVTLRCSSQSGHNTVSWYQQALGQGPQFIFQYYREEENGRGNFPPRFSGLQFPNYSSELNVNALELDDSALYLCASSSGGRAEEKLFFGSGTQLSVL.

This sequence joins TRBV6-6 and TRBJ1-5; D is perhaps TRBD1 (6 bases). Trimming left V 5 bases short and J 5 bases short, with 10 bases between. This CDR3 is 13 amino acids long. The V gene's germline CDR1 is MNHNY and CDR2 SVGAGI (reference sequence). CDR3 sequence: CASSQQGDQPQHF. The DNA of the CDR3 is TGTGCCAGCAGTCAACAGGGTGATCAGCCCCAGCATTTT.

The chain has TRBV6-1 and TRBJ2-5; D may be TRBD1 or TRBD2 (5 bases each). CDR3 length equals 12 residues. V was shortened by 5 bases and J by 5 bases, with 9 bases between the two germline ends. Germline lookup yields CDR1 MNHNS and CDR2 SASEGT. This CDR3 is CASSMGTETQYF. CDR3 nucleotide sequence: TGTGCCAGCAGTATGGGGACGGAGACCCAGTACTTC.

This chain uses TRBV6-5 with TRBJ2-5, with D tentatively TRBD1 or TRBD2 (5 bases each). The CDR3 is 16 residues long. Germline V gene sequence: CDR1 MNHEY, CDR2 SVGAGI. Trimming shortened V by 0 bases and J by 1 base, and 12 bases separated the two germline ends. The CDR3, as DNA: TGTGCCAGCAGTTACTCGGGACCGAGGGCCCAAGAGACCCAGTACTTC. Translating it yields CASSYSGPRAQETQYF.